The present T cell receptor beta chain was sequenced within a study of Graves' ophthalmopathy and Graves' hyperthyroidism. Study outcomes and limitations: Clonotypes were expanded in thyroid at above 0.001 frequency, and most also appeared in blood. Between ophthalmopathy and stable hyperthyroidism, a 13-signature model drew a separation with roughly 88% sensitivity and about 81% specificity.

8.5 to 10 ml of fresh blood yielded the PBMCs by density gradient. Notes on this clonotype: Its antigen remains unidentified.

V shed 2 bases and J shed 0 bases, with 23 bases lying between them. CDR3 size: 20 residues. CDR1 and CDR2 (germline): MNHEY, SVGEGT. Amplified material comprised TCR beta CDR3 regions derived from RNA transcripts. Following a first-round RT-PCR that used HTBI primers, a second-round multiplex PCR was carried out. TCRdb processed the multiplex PCR reads anew with MiXCR; each CDR3 protein has one entry. Of about 220,000 distinct CDR3 sequences listed, roughly 21% were seen once; the top ten hold around 40%. Sequencing used peripheral blood. The chain recombines TRBV6-2 or TRBV6-3 with TRBJ1-3; tentative D call: TRBD1 (5 bases). The TCR originated in a woman aged 45-60 years with Graves' ophthalmopathy. The DNA for the CDR3 is TGTGCCAGCAGTTACGGGGGGACTAATAGGGGTGCCTTCTCTGGAAACACCATATATTTT. Its protein product is CASSYGGTNRGAFSGNTIYF.